Its frequency marks the clone carrying this T cell receptor (beta chain) as medium-sized. Its antigen remains unknown. One tube held mixed TRB-A and TRB-B primer pools for touch-down PCR. TCRdb reprocessed the multiplex PCR reads, with one entry per CDR3 protein and no DNA. This sample carries some 4,400 distinct CDR3 sequences, with about 9.2% going to the ten biggest clones. The data are from a study of T cell clusters in autoimmune cytopenias. Study conclusions and caveats: TRB repertoire shifts in secondary cytopenia and chronic lymphocytic leukemia mostly reflected lymphoma, not autoimmunity. Healthy donors had approximately 2.9-fold more exclusive TRB clusters than active autoimmune hepatitis patients.

The CDR3 loop spans 17 amino acids. About 39,000 genome equivalents of blood DNA were amplified for TRB. The rearrangement joins TRBV12-3 or TRBV12-4 to TRBJ2-2; as DNA is missing, the TRBD2 call by TCRdb cannot be tested. Input material: peripheral blood. The receptor was derived from a human donor with an autoimmune cytopenia or autoimmune hepatitis (not recorded which). The CDR3 reads CASSPRVAGRKTGELFF.